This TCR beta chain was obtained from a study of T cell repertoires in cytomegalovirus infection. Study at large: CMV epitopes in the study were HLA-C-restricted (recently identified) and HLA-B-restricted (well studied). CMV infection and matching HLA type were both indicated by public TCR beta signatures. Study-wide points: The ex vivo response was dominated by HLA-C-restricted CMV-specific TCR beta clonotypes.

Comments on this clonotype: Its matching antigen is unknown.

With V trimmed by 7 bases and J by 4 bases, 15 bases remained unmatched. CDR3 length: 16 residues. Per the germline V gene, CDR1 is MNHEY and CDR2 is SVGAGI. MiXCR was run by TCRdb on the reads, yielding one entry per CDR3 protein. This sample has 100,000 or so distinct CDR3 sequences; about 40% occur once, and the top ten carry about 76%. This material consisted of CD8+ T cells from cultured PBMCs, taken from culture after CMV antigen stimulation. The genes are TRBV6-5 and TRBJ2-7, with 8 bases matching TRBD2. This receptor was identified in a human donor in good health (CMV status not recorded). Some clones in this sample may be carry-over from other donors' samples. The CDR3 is CASKSWRGDSQYEQYF. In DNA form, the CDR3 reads TGTGCCAGCAAATCTTGGCGGGGGGATTCCCAATACGAGCAGTACTTC.